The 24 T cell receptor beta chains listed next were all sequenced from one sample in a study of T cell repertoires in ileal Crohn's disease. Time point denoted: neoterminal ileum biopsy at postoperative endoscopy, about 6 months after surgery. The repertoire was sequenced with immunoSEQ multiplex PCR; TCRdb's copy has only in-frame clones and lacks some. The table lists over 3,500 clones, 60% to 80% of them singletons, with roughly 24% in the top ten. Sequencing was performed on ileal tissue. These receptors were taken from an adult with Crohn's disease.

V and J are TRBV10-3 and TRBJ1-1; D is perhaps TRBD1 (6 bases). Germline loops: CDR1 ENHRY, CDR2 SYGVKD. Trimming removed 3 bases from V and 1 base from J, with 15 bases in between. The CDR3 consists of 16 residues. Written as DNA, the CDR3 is TGTGCCATCAGTGACCCCCCCGGGACACCGAACACTGAAGCTTTCTTT. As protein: CAISDPPGTPNTEAFF.

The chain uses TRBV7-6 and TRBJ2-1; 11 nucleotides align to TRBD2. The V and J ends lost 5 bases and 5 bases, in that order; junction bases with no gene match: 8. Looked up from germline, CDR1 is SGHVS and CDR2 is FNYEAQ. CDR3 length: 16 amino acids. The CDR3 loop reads CASSPLAGGPDNEQFF. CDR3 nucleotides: TGTGCCAGCAGCCCATTAGCGGGGGGGCCCGACAATGAGCAGTTCTTC. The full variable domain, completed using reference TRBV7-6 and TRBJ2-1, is GAGVSQSPRYKVTKRGQDVALRCDPISGHVSLYWYRQALGQGPEFLTYFNYEAQQDKSGLPNDRFSAERPEGSISTLTIQRTEQRDSAMYRCASSPLAGGPDNEQFFGPGTRLTVL.

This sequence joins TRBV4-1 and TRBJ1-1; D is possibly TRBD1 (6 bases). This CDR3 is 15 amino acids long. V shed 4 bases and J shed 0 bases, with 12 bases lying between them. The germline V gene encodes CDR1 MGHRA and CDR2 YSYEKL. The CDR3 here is CASSLRDNVNTEAFF. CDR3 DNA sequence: TGCGCCAGCAGCCTCCGGGACAACGTGAACACTGAAGCTTTCTTT.

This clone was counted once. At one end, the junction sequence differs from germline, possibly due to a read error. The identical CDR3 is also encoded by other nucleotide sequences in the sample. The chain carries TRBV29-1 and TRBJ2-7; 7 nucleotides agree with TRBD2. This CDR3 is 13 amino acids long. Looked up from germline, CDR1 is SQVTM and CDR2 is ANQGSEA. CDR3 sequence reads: CSVGGGVSYEQYF. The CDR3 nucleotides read TGCAGCGTTGGGGGGGGAGTTTCCTACGAGCAATACTTC.

In DNA, the CDR3 is TGTGCCAGCAGCCAAGAGGGACTAGCGGGGGGGTACACAGATACGCAGTATTTT. Protein sequence: CASSQEGLAGGYTDTQYF. The chain joins TRBV4-2 to TRBJ2-3; 16 bases fit TRBD2. The CDR3 is 18 amino acids. Germline CDR1 reads LGHNA; CDR2 reads YNFKEQ. With V trimmed by 0 bases and J by 2 bases, 2 bases remained unmatched.

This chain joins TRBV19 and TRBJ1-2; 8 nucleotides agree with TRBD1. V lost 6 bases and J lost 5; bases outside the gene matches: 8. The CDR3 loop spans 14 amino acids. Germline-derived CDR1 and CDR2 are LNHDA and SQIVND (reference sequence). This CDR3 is CASSLTGDDYGYTF. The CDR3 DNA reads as TGTGCCAGTAGCTTGACAGGGGACGATTATGGCTACACCTTC. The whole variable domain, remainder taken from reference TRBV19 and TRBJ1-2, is DGGITQSPKYLFRKEGQNVTLSCEQNLNHDAMYWYRQDPGQGLRLIYYSQIVNDFQKGDIAEGYSVSREKKESFPLTVTSAQKNPTAFYLCASSLTGDDYGYTFGSGTRLTVV.

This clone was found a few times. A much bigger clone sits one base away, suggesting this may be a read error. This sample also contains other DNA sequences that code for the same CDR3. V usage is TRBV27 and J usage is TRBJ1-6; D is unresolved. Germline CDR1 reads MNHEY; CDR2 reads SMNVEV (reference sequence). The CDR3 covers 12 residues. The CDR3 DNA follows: TGTGCCAGCAGTCCCGTAAATTCTCCCCTCCACTTT. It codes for CASSPVNSPLHF.

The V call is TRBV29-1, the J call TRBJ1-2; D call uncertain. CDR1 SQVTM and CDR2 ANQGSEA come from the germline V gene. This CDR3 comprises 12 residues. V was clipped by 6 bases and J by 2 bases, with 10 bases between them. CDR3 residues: CSVGRSNYGYTF. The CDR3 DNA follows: TGCAGCGTCGGTAGATCCAACTATGGCTACACCTTC.

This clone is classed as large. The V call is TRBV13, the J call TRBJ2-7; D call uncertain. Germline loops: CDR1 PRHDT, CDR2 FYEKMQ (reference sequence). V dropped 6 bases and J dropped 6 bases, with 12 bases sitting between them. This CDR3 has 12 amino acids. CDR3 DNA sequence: TGTGCCAGCAGTCACTTTCTTCGCGAGCAGTACTTC. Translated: CASSHFLREQYF. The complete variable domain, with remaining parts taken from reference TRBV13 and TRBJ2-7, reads AAGVIQSPRHLIKEKRETATLKCYPIPRHDTVYWYQQGPGQDPQFLISFYEKMQSDKGSIPDRFSAQQFSDYHSELNMSSLELGDSALYFCASSHFLREQYFGPGTRLTVT.

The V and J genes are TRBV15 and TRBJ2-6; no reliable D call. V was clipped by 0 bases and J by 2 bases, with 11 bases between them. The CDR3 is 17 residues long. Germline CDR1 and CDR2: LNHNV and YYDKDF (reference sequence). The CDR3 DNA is TGTGCCACCAGCAGAGAGGCCCCCCGAACTGGGGCCAACGTCCTGACTTTC. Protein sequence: CATSREAPRTGANVLTF.

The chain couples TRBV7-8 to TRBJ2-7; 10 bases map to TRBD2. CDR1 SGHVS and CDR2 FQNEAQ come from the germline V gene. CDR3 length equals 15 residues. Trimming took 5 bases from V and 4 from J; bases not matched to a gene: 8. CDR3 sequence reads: CASSPDSGRLYEQYF. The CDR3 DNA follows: TGTGCCAGCAGCCCAGATAGCGGGAGGTTGTACGAGCAGTACTTC.

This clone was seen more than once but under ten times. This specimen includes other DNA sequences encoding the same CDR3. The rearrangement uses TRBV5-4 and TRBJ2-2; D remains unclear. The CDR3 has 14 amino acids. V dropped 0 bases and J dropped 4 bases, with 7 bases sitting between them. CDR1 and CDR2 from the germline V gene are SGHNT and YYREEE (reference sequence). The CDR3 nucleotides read TGTGCCAGCAGCTTGGGTGTGGCCACCGGGGAGCTGTTTTTT. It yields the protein CASSLGVATGELFF.

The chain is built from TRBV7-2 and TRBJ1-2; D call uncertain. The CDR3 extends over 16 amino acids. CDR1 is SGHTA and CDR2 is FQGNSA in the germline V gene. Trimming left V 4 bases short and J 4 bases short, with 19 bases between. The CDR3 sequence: CASSWISRGSLYGYTF. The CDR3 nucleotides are TGTGCCAGCAGCTGGATTTCGCGAGGATCTCTCTATGGCTACACCTTC.

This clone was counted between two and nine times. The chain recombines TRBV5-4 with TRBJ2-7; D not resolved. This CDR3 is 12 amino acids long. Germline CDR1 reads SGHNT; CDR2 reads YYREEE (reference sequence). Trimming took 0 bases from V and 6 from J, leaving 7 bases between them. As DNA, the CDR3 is TGTGCCAGCAGCTTGGGAGGTTCCGAGCAGTACTTC. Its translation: CASSLGGSEQYF. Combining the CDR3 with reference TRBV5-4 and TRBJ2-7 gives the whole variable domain ETGVTQSPTHLIKTRGQQVTLRCSSQSGHNTVSWYQQALGQGPQFIFQYYREEENGRGNFPPRFSGLQFPNYSSELNVNALELDDSALYLCASSLGGSEQYFGPGTRLTVT.

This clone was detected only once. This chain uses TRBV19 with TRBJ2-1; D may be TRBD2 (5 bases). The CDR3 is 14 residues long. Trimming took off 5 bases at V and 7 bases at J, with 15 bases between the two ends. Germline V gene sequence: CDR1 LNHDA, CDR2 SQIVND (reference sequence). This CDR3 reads CASSPRGRLNEQFF. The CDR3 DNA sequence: TGTGCCAGTAGTCCTCGAGGGAGACTAAATGAGCAGTTCTTC. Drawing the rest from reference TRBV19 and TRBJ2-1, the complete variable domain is DGGITQSPKYLFRKEGQNVTLSCEQNLNHDAMYWYRQDPGQGLRLIYYSQIVNDFQKGDIAEGYSVSREKKESFPLTVTSAQKNPTAFYLCASSPRGRLNEQFFGPGTRLTVL.

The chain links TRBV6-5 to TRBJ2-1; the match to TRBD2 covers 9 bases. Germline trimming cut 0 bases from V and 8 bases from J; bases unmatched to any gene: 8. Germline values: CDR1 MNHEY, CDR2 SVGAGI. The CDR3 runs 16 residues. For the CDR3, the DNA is TGTGCCAGCAGTTACTCGATGGGCGGGGGGGCCCATGAGCAGTTCTTC. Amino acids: CASSYSMGGGAHEQFF.

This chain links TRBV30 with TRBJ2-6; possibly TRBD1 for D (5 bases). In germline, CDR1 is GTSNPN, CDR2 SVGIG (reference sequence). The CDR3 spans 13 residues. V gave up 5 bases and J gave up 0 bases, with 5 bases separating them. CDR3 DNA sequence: TGTGCCTGGGGACACTCTGGGGCCAACGTCCTGACTTTC. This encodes CAWGHSGANVLTF.

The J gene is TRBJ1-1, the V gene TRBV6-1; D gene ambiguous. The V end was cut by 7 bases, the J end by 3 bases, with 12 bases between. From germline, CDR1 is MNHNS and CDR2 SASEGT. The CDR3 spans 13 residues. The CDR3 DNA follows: TGTGCCAGCAATGTAAACGGGGACACTGAAGCTTTCTTT. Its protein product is CASNVNGDTEAFF.

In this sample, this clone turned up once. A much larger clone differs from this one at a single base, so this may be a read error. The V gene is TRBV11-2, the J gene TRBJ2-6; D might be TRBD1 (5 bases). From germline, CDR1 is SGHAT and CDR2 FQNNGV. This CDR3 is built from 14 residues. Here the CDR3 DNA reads TGTGCCAGCAGCTTATACTCTGGGGCCAGCGTCCTGACTTTC. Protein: CASSLYSGASVLTF.

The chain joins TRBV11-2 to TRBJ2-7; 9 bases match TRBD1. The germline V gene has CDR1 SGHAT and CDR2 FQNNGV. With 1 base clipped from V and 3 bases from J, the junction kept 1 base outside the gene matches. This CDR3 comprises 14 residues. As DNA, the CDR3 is TGTGCCAGCAGCTTAGCGGGACAGGGCTACGAGCAGTACTTC. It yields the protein CASSLAGQGYEQYF.

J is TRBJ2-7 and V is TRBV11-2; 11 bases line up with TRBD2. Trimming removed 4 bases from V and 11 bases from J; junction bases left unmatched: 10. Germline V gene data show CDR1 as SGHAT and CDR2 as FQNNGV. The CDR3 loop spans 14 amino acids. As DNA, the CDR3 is TGTGCCAGCAGCTACGAAGCATTAGCGGGGGGGGAGTACTTC. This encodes CASSYEALAGGEYF.

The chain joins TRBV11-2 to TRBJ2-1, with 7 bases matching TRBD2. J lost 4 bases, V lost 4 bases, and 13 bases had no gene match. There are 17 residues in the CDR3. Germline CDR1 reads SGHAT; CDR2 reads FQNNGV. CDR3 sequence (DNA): TGTGCCAGCAGCTCACCTGGGGGGGAGGGCCCTTACAATGAGCAGTTCTTC. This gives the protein CASSSPGGEGPYNEQFF.

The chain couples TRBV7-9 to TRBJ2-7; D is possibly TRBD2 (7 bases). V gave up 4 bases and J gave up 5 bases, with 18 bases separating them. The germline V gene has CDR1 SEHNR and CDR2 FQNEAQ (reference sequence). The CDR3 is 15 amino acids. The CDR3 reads CASSSRGGAKNEQYF. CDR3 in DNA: TGTGCCAGCAGCTCTAGAGGGGGGGCGAAGAACGAGCAGTACTTC.

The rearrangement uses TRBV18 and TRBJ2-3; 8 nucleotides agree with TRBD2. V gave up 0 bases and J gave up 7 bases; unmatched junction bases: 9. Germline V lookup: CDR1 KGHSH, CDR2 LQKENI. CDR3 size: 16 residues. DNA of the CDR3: TGTGCCAGCTCACCACCCAGCGGGGGCGCCCGAAATACGCAGTATTTT. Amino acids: CASSPPSGGARNTQYF.